This T cell receptor (beta chain) was captured by sequencing in a study of blood T cells in healthy people across ages. This clonotype was counted between two and nine times. The second PCR ran about 6 to 12 cycles with a sample-barcoded 5' primer and J-beta primers. A single record per CDR3 protein comes from TCRdb applying MiXCR to the 5' RACE reads. The sample consists of roughly 1,000,000 distinct CDR3 sequences, about 25% of them appearing once. There are 13 residues in the CDR3. V was trimmed by 4 bases and J by 5 bases, leaving 12 bases between them. Germline CDR1 reads SQVTM; CDR2 reads ANQGSEA. The same data also contributed to another study, on T cells of mothers and their children. This second study notes: Over 8 million TCR beta CDR3 reads were obtained from each mother, and a few million from each child.

The source material was blood. This TCR came from a girl under 10 years old in good health. The chain recombines TRBV29-1 with TRBJ2-1; weak D call: TRBD2 (6 bases). The CDR3 region has the DNA TGCAGCGTTGCGCCGGGAGCCCACAATGAGCAGTTCTTC. This sequence encodes CSVAPGAHNEQFF.